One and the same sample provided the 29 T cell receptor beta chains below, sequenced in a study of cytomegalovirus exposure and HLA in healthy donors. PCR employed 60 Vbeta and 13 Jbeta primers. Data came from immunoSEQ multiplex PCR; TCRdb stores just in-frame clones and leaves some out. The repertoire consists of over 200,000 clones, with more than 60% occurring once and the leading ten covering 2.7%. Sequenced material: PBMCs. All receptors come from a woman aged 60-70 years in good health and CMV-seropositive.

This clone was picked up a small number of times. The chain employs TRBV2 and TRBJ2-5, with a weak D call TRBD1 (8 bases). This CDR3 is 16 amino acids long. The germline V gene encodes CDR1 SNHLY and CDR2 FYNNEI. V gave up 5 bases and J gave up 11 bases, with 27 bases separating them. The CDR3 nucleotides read TGTGCCAGCAGTCTAAATACCGGGACAGGAAGGCGGGAGCAGTACTTC. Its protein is CASSLNTGTGRREQYF. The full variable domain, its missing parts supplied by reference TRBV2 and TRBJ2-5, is EPEVTQTPSHQVTQMGQEVILRCVPISNHLYFYWYRQILGQKVEFLVSFYNNEISEKSEIFDDQFSVERPDGSNFTLKIRSTKLEDSAMYFCASSLNTGTGRREQYFGPGTRLLVL.

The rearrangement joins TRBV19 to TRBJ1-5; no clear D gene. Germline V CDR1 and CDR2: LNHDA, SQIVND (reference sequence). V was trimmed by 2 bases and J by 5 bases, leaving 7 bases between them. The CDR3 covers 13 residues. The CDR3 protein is CASSIKLYQPQHF. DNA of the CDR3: TGTGCCAGTAGTATAAAGCTTTATCAGCCCCAGCATTTT.

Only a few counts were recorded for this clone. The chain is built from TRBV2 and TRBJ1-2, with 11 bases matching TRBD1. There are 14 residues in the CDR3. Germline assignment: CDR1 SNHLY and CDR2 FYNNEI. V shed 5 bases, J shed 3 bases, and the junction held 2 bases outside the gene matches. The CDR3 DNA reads TGTGCCAGCAGTTTGGACAGGGGGCACTATGGCTACACCTTC. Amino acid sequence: CASSLDRGHYGYTF. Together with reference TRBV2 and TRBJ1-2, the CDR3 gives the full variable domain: EPEVTQTPSHQVTQMGQEVILRCVPISNHLYFYWYRQILGQKVEFLVSFYNNEISEKSEIFDDQFSVERPDGSNFTLKIRSTKLEDSAMYFCASSLDRGHYGYTFGSGTRLTVV.

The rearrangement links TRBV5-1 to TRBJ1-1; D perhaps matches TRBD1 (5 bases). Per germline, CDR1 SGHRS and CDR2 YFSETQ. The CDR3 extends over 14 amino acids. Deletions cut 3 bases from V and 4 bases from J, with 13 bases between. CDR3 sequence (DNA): TGCGCCAGCAGCTGGGAGGGGAGGCCCACTGAAGCTTTCTTT. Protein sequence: CASSWEGRPTEAFF. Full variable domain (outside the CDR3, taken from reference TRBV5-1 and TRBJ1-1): KAGVTQTPRYLIKTRGQQVTLSCSPISGHRSVSWYQQTPGQGLQFLFEYFSETQRNKGNFPGRFSGRQFSNSRSEMNVSTLELGDSALYLCASSWEGRPTEAFFGQGTRLTVV.

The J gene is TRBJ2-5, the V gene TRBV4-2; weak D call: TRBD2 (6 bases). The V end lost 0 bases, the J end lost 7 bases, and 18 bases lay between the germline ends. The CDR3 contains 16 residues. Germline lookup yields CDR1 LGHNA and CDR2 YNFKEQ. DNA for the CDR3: TGTGCCAGCAGCCAAGATCCGGAGCGGGCTAGTGGGACCCAGTACTTC. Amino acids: CASSQDPERASGTQYF.

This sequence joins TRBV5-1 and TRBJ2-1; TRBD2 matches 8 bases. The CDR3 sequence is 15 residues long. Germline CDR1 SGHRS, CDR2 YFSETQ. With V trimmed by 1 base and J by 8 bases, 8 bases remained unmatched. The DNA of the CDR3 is TGCGCCAGCAGCTTGAGGAGCGGGAGCAGCGATGAGCAGTTCTTC. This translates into CASSLRSGSSDEQFF.

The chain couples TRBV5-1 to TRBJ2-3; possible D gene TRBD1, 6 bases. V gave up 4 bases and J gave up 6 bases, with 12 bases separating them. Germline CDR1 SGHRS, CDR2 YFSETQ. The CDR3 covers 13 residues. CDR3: CASSEYQGDTQYF. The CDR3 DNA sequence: TGCGCCAGCAGCGAATACCAGGGGGATACGCAGTATTTT.

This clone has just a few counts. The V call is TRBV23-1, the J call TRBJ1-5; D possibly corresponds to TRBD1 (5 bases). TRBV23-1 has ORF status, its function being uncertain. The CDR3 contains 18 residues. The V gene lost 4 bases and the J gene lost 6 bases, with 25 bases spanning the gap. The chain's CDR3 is CASSPLSQGGWCSQPQHF. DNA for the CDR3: TGCGCCAGCAGTCCGTTGAGTCAGGGAGGGTGGTGTAGTCAGCCCCAGCATTTT.

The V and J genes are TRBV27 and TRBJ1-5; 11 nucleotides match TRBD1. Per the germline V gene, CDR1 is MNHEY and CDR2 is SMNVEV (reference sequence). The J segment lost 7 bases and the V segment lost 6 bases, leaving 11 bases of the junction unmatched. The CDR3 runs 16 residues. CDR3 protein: CASSPKGDRGNQPQHF. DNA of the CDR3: TGTGCCAGCAGCCCCAAGGGGGACAGGGGGAACCAGCCCCAGCATTTT.

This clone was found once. CDR3 in DNA: TGTGCCAGCTGGGGGCAGGCCTTGATTAGCTCCTACGAGCAGTACTTC. Protein: CASWGQALISSYEQYF. The gene calls are TRBV9 and TRBJ2-7; D might be TRBD1 (6 bases). V was pared by 7 bases and J by 0 bases, with 20 bases between. This CDR3 comprises 16 residues. From germline, CDR1 is SGDLS and CDR2 YYNGEE.

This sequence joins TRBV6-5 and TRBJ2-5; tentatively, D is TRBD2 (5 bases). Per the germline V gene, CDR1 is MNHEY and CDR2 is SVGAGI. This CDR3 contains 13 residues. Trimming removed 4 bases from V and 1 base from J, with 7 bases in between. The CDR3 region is CASSSRGQETQYF. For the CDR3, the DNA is TGTGCCAGCAGTTCCCGGGGCCAAGAGACCCAGTACTTC.

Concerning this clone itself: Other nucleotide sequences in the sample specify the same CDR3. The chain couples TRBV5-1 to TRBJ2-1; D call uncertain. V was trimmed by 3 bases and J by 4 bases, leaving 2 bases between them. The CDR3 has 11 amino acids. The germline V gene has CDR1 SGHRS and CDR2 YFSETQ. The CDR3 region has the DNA TGCGCCAGCAGCTCTTACAATGAGCAGTTCTTC. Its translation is CASSSYNEQFF.

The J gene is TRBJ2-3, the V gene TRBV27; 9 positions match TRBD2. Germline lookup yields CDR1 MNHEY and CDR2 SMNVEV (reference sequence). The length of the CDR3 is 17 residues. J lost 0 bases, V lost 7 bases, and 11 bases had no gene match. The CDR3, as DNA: TGTGCCAGCACCCAAGCCAGGACTAGCGAGAGCACAGATACGCAGTATTTT. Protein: CASTQARTSESTDTQYF.

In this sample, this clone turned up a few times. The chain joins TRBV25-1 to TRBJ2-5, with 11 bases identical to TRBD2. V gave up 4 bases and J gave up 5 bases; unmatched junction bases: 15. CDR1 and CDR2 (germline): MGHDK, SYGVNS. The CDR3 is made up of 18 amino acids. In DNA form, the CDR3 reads TGTGCCAGCAGTGGGTTACTAGCGGGGGCCCCTACACCGGAGACCCAGTACTTC. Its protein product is CASSGLLAGAPTPETQYF.

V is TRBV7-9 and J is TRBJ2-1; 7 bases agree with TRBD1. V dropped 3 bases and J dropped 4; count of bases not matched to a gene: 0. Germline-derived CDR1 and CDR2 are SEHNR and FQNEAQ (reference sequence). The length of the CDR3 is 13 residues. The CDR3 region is CASSLTGYNEQFF. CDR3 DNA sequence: TGTGCCAGCAGCTTGACAGGGTACAATGAGCAGTTCTTC.

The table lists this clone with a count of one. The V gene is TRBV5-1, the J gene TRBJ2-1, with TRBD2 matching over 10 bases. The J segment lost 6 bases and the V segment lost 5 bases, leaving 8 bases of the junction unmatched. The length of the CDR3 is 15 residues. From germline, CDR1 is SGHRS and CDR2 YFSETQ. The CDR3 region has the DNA TGCGCCAGCAGGATACGGACTAGCGGTCTCAATGAGCAGTTCTTC. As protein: CASRIRTSGLNEQFF.

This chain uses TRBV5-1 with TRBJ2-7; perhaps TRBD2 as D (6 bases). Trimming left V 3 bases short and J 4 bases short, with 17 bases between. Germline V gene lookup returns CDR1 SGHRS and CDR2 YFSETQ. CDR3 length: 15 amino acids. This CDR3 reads CASSWTGLDSYEQYF. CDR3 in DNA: TGCGCCAGCAGCTGGACGGGACTGGACTCTTACGAGCAGTACTTC.

The chain's CDR3 is CASSSGLAGGDEQFF. The CDR3 coding sequence is TGTGCCTCTAGCTCGGGACTAGCGGGAGGAGATGAGCAGTTCTTC. The chain uses TRBV18 and TRBJ2-1; 15 positions agree with TRBD2. The CDR3 covers 15 residues. Per the germline V gene, CDR1 is KGHSH and CDR2 is LQKENI. J lost 8 bases, V lost 11 bases, and 10 bases had no gene match.

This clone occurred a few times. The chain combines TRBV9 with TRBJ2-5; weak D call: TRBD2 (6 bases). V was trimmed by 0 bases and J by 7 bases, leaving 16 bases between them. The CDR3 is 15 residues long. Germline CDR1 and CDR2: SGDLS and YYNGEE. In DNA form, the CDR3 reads TGTGCCAGCAGCGTAGATCCGGGAGACCAGAGGACCCAGTACTTC. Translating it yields CASSVDPGDQRTQYF.

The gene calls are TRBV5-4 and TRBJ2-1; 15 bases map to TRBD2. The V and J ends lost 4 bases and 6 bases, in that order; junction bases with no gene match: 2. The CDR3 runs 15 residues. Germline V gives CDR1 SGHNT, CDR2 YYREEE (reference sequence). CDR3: CASSQGLAGGNEQFF. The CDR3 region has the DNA TGTGCCAGCAGCCAGGGACTAGCGGGGGGCAATGAGCAGTTCTTC.

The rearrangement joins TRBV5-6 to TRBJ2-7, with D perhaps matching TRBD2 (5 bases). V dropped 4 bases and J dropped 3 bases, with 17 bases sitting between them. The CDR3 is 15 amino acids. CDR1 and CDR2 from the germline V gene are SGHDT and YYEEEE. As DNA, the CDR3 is TGTGCCAGCAGCCTCAGAGCGGCGGATCACTACGAGCAGTACTTC. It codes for CASSLRAADHYEQYF.

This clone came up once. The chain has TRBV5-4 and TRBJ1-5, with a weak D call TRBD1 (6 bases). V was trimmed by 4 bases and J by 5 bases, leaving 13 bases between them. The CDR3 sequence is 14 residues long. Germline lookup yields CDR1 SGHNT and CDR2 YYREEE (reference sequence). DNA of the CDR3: TGTGCCAGCAGCAAAGGGGGGGTGGATCAGCCCCAGCATTTT. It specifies CASSKGGVDQPQHF.

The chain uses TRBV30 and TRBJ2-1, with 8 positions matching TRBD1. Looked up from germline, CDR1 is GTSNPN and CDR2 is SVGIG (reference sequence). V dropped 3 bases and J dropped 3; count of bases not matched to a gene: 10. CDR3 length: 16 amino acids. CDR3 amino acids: CAWRAPRGPLYNEQFF. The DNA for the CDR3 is TGTGCCTGGAGGGCCCCCAGGGGGCCACTCTACAATGAGCAGTTCTTC.

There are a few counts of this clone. This chain's CDR3 is CASSQDPGHAYGYTF. The CDR3 nucleotides are TGTGCCAGCAGCCAAGATCCTGGACACGCCTATGGCTACACCTTC. The chain employs TRBV14 and TRBJ1-2, with D tentatively TRBD1 (5 bases). Trimming took off 0 bases at V and 4 bases at J, with 12 bases between the two ends. The germline gives CDR1 SGHDN, CDR2 FVKESK. The CDR3 runs 15 residues.

CDR3 DNA: TGCGCCAGCAGCCAACAAACGGCCGGGACTAGCGTTAACTACGAGCAGTACTTC. Amino acids: CASSQQTAGTSVNYEQYF. The chain has TRBV4-1 and TRBJ2-7, with 10 bases that match TRBD2. CDR1 and CDR2 from the germline V gene are MGHRA and YSYEKL. The ends lost 2 bases at V and 3 bases at J; junction bases unmatched: 13. This CDR3 has 18 residues.

CDR3 nucleotide sequence: TGTGCCAGCGCTATAGGGGAAGAGACCCAGTACTTC. As protein: CASAIGEETQYF. The chain links TRBV7-2 to TRBJ2-5; tentative D call: TRBD1 (5 bases). The germline CDR1 and CDR2 sequences are SGHTA and FQGNSA. V was cut by 8 bases and J by 3 bases, with 10 bases left in between. The CDR3 covers 12 residues.

Here the CDR3 reads CASSLQGAAANEKLFF. The CDR3 nucleotides read TGTGCCAGCAGTTTGCAGGGGGCGGCAGCTAATGAAAAACTGTTTTTT. The rearrangement links TRBV28 to TRBJ1-4, with 8 bases matching TRBD1. Germline trimming cut 3 bases from V and 3 bases from J; bases unmatched to any gene: 6. CDR3 size: 16 residues. From germline, CDR1 is MDHEN and CDR2 SYDVKM.

In DNA form, the CDR3 reads TGTGCCAGCAGCCAAGCGTGGCTAGCGGCGACTCAAGAGACCCAGTACTTC. Translated: CASSQAWLAATQETQYF. The rearrangement joins TRBV4-2 to TRBJ2-5; 7 bases match TRBD2. This CDR3 is built from 17 residues. Trimming cost V 1 base and J 2 bases; bases outside gene matches: 10. Germline loops: CDR1 LGHNA, CDR2 YNFKEQ.

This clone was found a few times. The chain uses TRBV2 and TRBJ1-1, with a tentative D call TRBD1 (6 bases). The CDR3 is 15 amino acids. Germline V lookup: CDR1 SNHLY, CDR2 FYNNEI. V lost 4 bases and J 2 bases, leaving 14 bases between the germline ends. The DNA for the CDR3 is TGTGCCAGCAGTGGGCAGGGGACTACAAACACTGAAGCTTTCTTT. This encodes CASSGQGTTNTEAFF.